Below are 16 T cell receptor beta chains sequenced from a single sample in a study of T cell repertoires in cytomegalovirus infection. TCRdb re-derived calls from the reads in MiXCR, one entry per CDR3 protein. The sample records roughly 800,000 distinct CDR3 sequences, approximately 32% being singletons. No cognate antigen is known for these TCRs. The starting material was cultured CD8+ T cells from PBMCs, obtained from culture after CMV antigen stimulation. The receptors come from a human donor in good health (CMV status not recorded). Some clones in this sample may be carry-over from other donors' samples.

The chain couples TRBV9 to TRBJ2-5; no clear D gene. The CDR3 spans 15 residues. The V gene's germline CDR1 is SGDLS and CDR2 YYNGEE. V lost 0 bases and J 0 bases, leaving 9 bases between the germline ends. CDR3 amino acids: CASSVGAYNQETQYF. The DNA for the CDR3 is TGTGCCAGCAGCGTAGGTGCATATAACCAAGAGACCCAGTACTTC. Complete variable domain (other parts from reference TRBV9 and TRBJ2-5): DSGVTQTPKHLITATGQRVTLRCSPRSGDLSVYWYQQSLDQGLQFLIQYYNGEERAKGNILERFSAQQFPDLHSELNLSSLELGDSALYFCASSVGAYNQETQYFGPGTRLLVL.

V and J are TRBV19 and TRBJ1-1, with TRBD1 matching over 10 bases. This CDR3 spans 14 amino acids. The ends lost 4 bases at V and 5 bases at J; junction bases unmatched: 4. Germline loops: CDR1 LNHDA, CDR2 SQIVND (reference sequence). The CDR3 loop is CASSTGTGVTEAFF. The CDR3 DNA sequence: TGTGCCAGTAGTACGGGGACAGGGGTGACTGAAGCTTTCTTT.

The V and J genes are TRBV15 and TRBJ2-7; D possibly corresponds to TRBD2 (5 bases). V lost 1 base and J 1 base, leaving 8 bases between the germline ends. Germline CDR1 and CDR2: LNHNV and YYDKDF (reference sequence). CDR3 length: 14 residues. In DNA, the CDR3 is TGTGCCACCAGCAGAGTCGGGGTATCCTACGAGCAGTACTTC. Residues: CATSRVGVSYEQYF.

The chain is built from TRBV7-2 and TRBJ1-1; 8 bases align to TRBD1. The V and J ends lost 5 bases and 0 bases, in that order; junction bases with no gene match: 8. Germline assignment: CDR1 SGHTA and CDR2 FQGNSA. This CDR3 comprises 16 residues. CDR3 in DNA: TGTGCCAGCAGCGCCGGGACAGGTTTCATGAACACTGAAGCTTTCTTT. Its protein product is CASSAGTGFMNTEAFF.

V usage is TRBV29-1 and J usage is TRBJ1-2, with D unclear. V lost 2 bases and J lost 4, with 5 bases in between. Germline V lookup: CDR1 SQVTM, CDR2 ANQGSEA. This CDR3 contains 11 residues. In DNA form, the CDR3 reads TGCAGCGTTGAACAGCGCTATGGCTACACCTTC. This translates into CSVEQRYGYTF.

This clonotype was counted between two and nine times. This sequence joins TRBV10-2 and TRBJ2-7; D is uncertain. The CDR3 length is 12 residues. The V end was cut by 7 bases, the J end by 5 bases, with 12 bases between. Germline-derived CDR1 and CDR2 are WSHSY and SAAADI. CDR3 sequence: CASMDGSHEQYF. The CDR3 bases are TGCGCCAGCATGGATGGGTCACACGAGCAGTACTTC.

This clonotype was seen more than once but under ten times. As DNA, the CDR3 is TGTGCCAGCACCGACAGGGAAGGCCCTGAAGCTTTCTTT. It translates to CASTDREGPEAFF. This sequence joins TRBV2 and TRBJ1-1, with TRBD1 matching 7 bases. CDR1 SNHLY and CDR2 FYNNEI come from the germline V gene. The CDR3 consists of 13 residues. V was pared by 7 bases and J by 6 bases, with 8 bases of the junction left unmatched. Variable domain in full (rest from reference TRBV2 and TRBJ1-1): EPEVTQTPSHQVTQMGQEVILRCVPISNHLYFYWYRQILGQKVEFLVSFYNNEISEKSEIFDDQFSVERPDGSNFTLKIRSTKLEDSAMYFCASTDREGPEAFFGQGTRLTVV.

V usage is TRBV5-6 and J usage is TRBJ1-2, with D maybe TRBD1 (6 bases). CDR1 and CDR2 (germline): SGHDT, YYEEEE. Trimming left V 6 bases short and J 7 bases short, with 16 bases between. This CDR3 region has 13 residues. The CDR3 reads CASIGQLTSGYTF. In nucleotides, the CDR3 is TGTGCCAGCATCGGACAGCTAACTAGTGGCTACACCTTC.

The rearrangement links TRBV27 to TRBJ2-7; 9 nucleotides line up with TRBD1. Germline-derived CDR1 and CDR2 are MNHEY and SMNVEV (reference sequence). V was clipped by 5 bases and J by 6 bases; unmatched bases: 5. CDR3 length: 13 residues. Here the CDR3 reads CASSPGTGLEQYV. The CDR3 DNA reads TGTGCCAGCAGTCCCGGGACAGGGCTCGAGCAGTACGTC.

The CDR3 is CASSKAGTLDV. CDR3 DNA: TGTGCCAGCAGCAAAGCGGGAACCCTAGACGTC. The chain uses TRBV7-9 and TRBJ2-7, with 7 bases fitting TRBD2. CDR1 SEHNR and CDR2 FQNEAQ come from the germline V gene (reference sequence). CDR3 length: 11 residues.

This clonotype was counted ten times or more. The genes are TRBV27 and TRBJ2-1; D is perhaps TRBD2 (7 bases). CDR1 is MNHEY, CDR2 SMNVEV, per germline (reference sequence). Trimming took 4 bases from V and 7 from J, leaving 26 bases between them. This CDR3 has 18 amino acids. CDR3 coding DNA: TGTGCCAGCAGTTATCGGGGTCGGGGGGCTAGAAGGCCAAATGAGCAGTTCTTC. Translation: CASSYRGRGARRPNEQFF.

The chain links TRBV5-1 to TRBJ2-3; D is unresolved. The germline gives CDR1 SGHRS, CDR2 YFSETQ. V lost 0 bases, J lost 2 bases, and 7 bases lay in between. The length of the CDR3 is 14 residues. In DNA, the CDR3 is TGCGCCAGCAGCTTGGACCAGCCCACAGATACGCAGTATTTT. Residues: CASSLDQPTDTQYF.

V usage is TRBV11-2 and J usage is TRBJ2-1; tentatively, D is TRBD1 or TRBD2 (5 bases each). Germline V lookup: CDR1 SGHAT, CDR2 FQNNGV. V was pared by 0 bases and J by 6 bases, with 12 bases between. This CDR3 is 15 amino acids long. CDR3 protein: CASSLEEGPGNEQFF. The CDR3 bases are TGTGCCAGCAGCTTAGAAGAGGGGCCGGGCAATGAGCAGTTCTTC. Full variable domain (remainder filled in from reference TRBV11-2 and TRBJ2-1): EAGVAQSPRYKIIEKRQSVAFWCNPISGHATLYWYQQILGQGPKLLIQFQNNGVVDDSQLPKDRFSAERLKGVDSTLKIQPAKLEDSAVYLCASSLEEGPGNEQFFGPGTRLTVL.

In regard to this clonotype: This clone may be a read error of a much larger clone one base away. This chain links TRBV7-4 with TRBJ2-4; 9 nucleotides line up with TRBD1. Germline V lookup: CDR1 SGHVT, CDR2 SQSDAQ. V trimming: 8 bases; J trimming: 2 bases; junction bases outside the gene matches: 10. The CDR3 is 16 amino acids. The CDR3 is CASGLTGGATKNIQYF. In nucleotides, the CDR3 is TGTGCCAGCGGCCTTACAGGGGGCGCGACCAAAAACATTCAGTACTTC.

V is TRBV7-6 and J is TRBJ1-1, with 7 bases that match TRBD1. Unmatched junction bases numbered 11, after V lost 5 bases and J lost 5 bases. This CDR3 is built from 15 residues. Per germline, CDR1 SGHVS and CDR2 FNYEAQ. The CDR3: CASSPQTGLVTEAFF. In DNA form, the CDR3 reads TGTGCCAGCAGCCCTCAGACAGGGCTTGTGACTGAAGCTTTCTTT.

For this clonotype: The junction and the germline gene differ at one end; a read error may be behind it. The chain combines TRBV4-1 with TRBJ2-6; 10 nucleotides line up with TRBD1. This CDR3 comprises 18 residues. CDR1 and CDR2 from the germline V gene are MGHRA and YSYEKL. DNA of the CDR3: TGTGCCAGCAGCCAAGAGACAGGGGGCGTCGGTGGGGCCAACGTCCTGACTTTC. This sequence encodes CASSQETGGVGGANVLTF.